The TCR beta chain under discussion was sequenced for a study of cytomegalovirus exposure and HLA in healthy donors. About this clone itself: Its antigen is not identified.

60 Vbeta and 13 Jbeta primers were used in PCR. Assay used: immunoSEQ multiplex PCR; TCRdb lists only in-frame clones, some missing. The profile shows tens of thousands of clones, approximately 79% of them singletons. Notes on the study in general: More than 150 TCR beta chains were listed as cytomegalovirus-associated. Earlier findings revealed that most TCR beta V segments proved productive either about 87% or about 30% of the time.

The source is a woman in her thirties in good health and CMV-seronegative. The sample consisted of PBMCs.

The CDR3 loop is CASSLTGTGNEKLFF. CDR3 DNA sequence: TGTGCCAGCAGCTTAACGGGGACAGGGAATGAAAAACTGTTTTTT. The chain is built from TRBV7-9 and TRBJ1-4, with 9 bases aligning to TRBD1. CDR3 length: 15 residues. Germline values: CDR1 SEHNR, CDR2 FQNEAQ (reference sequence). J was trimmed by 5 bases and V by 2 bases; bases with no gene match: 3.